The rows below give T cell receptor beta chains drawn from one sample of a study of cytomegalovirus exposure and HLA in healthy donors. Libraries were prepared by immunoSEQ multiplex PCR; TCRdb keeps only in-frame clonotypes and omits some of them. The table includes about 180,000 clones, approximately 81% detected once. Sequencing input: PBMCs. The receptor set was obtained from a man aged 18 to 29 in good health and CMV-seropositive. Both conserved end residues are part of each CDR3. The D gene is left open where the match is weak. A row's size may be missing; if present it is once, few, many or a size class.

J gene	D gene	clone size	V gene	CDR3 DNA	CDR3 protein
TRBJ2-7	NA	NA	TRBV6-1	TGTGCCAGCAGTAGGCTAGCGCCCACCTACGAGCAGTACTTC	CASSRLAPTYEQYF
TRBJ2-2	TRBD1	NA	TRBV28	TGTGCCAGCAGTTTATCTTCACCGACAGGGCCACGGAACACCGGGGAGCTGTTTTTT	CASSLSSPTGPRNTGELFF
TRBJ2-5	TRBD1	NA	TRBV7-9	TGTGCCAGCAGCTCCTGGACAGGGGAGGGAGAGACCCAGTACTTC	CASSSWTGEGETQYF
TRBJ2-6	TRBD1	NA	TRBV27	TGTGCCAGCAGTTTAAACGCAGGGGGCTCTGGGGCCAACGTCCTGACTTTC	CASSLNAGGSGANVLTF
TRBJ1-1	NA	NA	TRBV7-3	TGTGCCAGCAGCTTAACAGCGGGGGGGAGCACTGAAGCTTTCTTT	CASSLTAGGSTEAFF
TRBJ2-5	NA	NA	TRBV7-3	TGTGCCAGCAGCTTCGGGTCCCAGGAGACCCAGTACTTC	CASSFGSQETQYF
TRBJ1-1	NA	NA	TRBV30	TGTGCCTGGAGTTCAGGGGCAGGGAACACTGAAGCTTTCTTT	CAWSSGAGNTEAFF
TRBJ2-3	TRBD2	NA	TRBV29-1	TGCAGCGTGACCGGACTAGCGGGGACGCAGTATTTT	CSVTGLAGTQYF
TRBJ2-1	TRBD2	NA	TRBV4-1	TGCGCCAGCAGCCAAGAGGGTAGCGGGGGTGAGCAGTTCTTC	CASSQEGSGGEQFF
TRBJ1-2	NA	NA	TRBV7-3	TGTGCCAGCAGCGTCAGGGTAGACTATGGCTACACCTTC	CASSVRVDYGYTF
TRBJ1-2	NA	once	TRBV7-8	TGTGCCAGCAGCTCAGGGTTCCCGTATGGCTACACCTTC	CASSSGFPYGYTF
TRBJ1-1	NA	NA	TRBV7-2	TGTGCCAGCAGCCAAGACAAGAACACTGAAGCTTTCTTT	CASSQDKNTEAFF
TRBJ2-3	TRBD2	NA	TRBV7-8	TGTGCCAGCAGAGCGGGGGATACGCAGTATTTT	CASRAGDTQYF
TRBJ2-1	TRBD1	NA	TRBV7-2	TGTGCCAGCAGCAGGCGACAGGGGGTTATCGATGAGCAGTTCTTC	CASSRRQGVIDEQFF
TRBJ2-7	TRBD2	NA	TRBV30	TGTGCCTGGAGCCGTGGTCTAGCGGGAGGGCCCTACGAGCAGTACTTC	CAWSRGLAGGPYEQYF
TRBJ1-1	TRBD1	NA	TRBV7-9	TGTGCCAGCAGCGTGGGACAGGGGTACACTGAAGCTTTCTTT	CASSVGQGYTEAFF
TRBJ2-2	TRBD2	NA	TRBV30	TGTGCCTGGAGTGTGGCGGGAGCCGGGGAGCTGTTTTTT	CAWSVAGAGELFF
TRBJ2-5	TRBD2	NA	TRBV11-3	TGTGCCAGCTTTCGGGGGGGTCAAGAGACCCAGTACTTC	CASFRGGQETQYF
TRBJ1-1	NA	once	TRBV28	TGTGCCAGCTTCCAAGGGGGGGGAGCCGGCACTGAAGCTTTCTTT	CASFQGGGAGTEAFF
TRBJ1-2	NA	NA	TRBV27	TGTGCCAGCAGTTTAACACAGAACTATGGCTACACCTTC	CASSLTQNYGYTF
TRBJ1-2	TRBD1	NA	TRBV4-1	TGCGCCAGCAGCCCGATCGGGACAGGGGATGGCTACACCTTC	CASSPIGTGDGYTF
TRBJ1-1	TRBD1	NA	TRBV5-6	TGTGCCAGCAGCCTCGGACAGGGCCTGAACACTGAAGCTTTCTTT	CASSLGQGLNTEAFF
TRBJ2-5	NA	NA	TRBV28	TGTGCCAGCAGTTCTCCCCACCGGGGTCTGGACCCGGGAGAGACCCAGTACTTC	CASSSPHRGLDPGETQYF
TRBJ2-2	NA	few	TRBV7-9	TGTGCCAGCACCTTAGCCAGGGAGCTGTTTTTT	CASTLARELFF
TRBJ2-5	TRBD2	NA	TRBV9	TGTGCCAGCAGCGTAGACGGCGGGGGTCTGGAGACCCAGTACTTC	CASSVDGGGLETQYF
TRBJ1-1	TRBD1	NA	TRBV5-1	TGCGCCAGCAGCTTGGGACAGGGGGGCACTGAAGCTTTCTTT	CASSLGQGGTEAFF
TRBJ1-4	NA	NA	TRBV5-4	TGTGCCAGCACCTCAGGGTCTGCTGAAAAACTGTTTTTT	CASTSGSAEKLFF
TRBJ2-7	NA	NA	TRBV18	TGTGCCAGCTCAGCAGGGACTGGCACCTACGAGCAGTACTTC	CASSAGTGTYEQYF
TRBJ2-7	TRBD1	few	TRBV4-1	TGCGCCAGCAGCCGAATCCGGGACAGTCCCTACGAGCAGTACTTC	CASSRIRDSPYEQYF
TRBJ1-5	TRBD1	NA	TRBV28	TGTGCCAGCAGCCAGACACAGGGGTATAGCAATCAGCCCCAGCATTTT	CASSQTQGYSNQPQHF
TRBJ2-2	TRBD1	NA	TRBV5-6	TGTGCCAGCAGCTGGGACAGGGGGAGAACCGGGGAGCTGTTTTTT	CASSWDRGRTGELFF
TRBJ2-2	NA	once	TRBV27	TGTGCCAGCAGTTTAACAAACACCGGGGAGCTGTTTTTT	CASSLTNTGELFF
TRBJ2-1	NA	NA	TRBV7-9	TGTGCCAGCAGCGAGGGCAAAACACCGGGTGAGCAGTTCTTC	CASSEGKTPGEQFF
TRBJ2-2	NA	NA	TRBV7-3	TGTGCCAGCAGCAAGAGCAGGGATAACACCGGGGAGCTGTTTTTT	CASSKSRDNTGELFF
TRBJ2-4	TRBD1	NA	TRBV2	TGTGCCAGCAGCCAGACAGGGCACTACTTC	CASSQTGHYF
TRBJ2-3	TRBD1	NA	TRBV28	TGTGCCAGCAGTTCGGGACAGGGCGGGGATACGCAGTATTTT	CASSSGQGGDTQYF
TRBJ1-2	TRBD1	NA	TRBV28	TGTGCCAGCACCTTAGAAGGGGGCAGGTATGGCTACACCTTC	CASTLEGGRYGYTF
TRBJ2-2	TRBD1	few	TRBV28	TGTGCCAGCCGACAGGGCGGCACCGGGGAGCTGTTTTTT	CASRQGGTGELFF
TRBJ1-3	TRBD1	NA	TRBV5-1	TGCGCCAGCAGCCCCAACCCGACAGGGCCTGGAAACACCATATATTTT	CASSPNPTGPGNTIYF
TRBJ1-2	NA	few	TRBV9	TGTGCCAGCAGCGTCGGACAGTCGACCGGCTATGGCTACACCTTC	CASSVGQSTGYGYTF
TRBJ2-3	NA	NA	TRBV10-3	TGTGCCATCAGTGAGTCGAGGGGGGGCATGGGATCGGATACGCAGTATTTT	CAISESRGGMGSDTQYF
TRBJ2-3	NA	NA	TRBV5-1	TGCGCCAGCAGCTTGGATCTGGGGGCTACAGATACGCAGTATTTT	CASSLDLGATDTQYF
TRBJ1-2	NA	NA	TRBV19	TGTGCCAGTACTCGCCAGACTTTCTATGGCTACACCTTC	CASTRQTFYGYTF
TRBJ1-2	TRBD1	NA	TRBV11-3	TGTGCCAGCAGCCCCCGACAGGGGGAAGATGGCTACACCTTC	CASSPRQGEDGYTF
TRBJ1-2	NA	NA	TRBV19	TGTGCCAGCGAAACGACAGAACACTATGGCTACACCTTC	CASETTEHYGYTF
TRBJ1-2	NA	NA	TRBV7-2	TGTGCCAGCAGCTTAGCGTCGGCAGGGGCTTATGGCTACACCTTC	CASSLASAGAYGYTF
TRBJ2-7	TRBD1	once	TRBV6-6	TGTGCCAGCAGTTATGAGACAGGGGACTACGAGCAGTACTTC	CASSYETGDYEQYF
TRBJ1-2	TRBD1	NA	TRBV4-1	TGCGCCAGCAGACCCACAGGGGGCTTTAGCAACTATGGCTACACCTTC	CASRPTGGFSNYGYTF
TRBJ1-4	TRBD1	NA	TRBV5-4	TGTGCCAGCAGCTTGGGCGGGACAGGGAATGGAAAACTGTTTTTT	CASSLGGTGNGKLFF
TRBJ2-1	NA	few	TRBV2	TGTGCCAGCAGTCGAACCGGGACTCGTACCTACAATGAGCAGTTCTTC	CASSRTGTRTYNEQFF
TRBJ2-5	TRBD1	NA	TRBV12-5	TGTGCTAGTGGTTTGGGCACTTTCGGGACAGCCCAAGAGACCCAGTACTTC	CASGLGTFGTAQETQYF
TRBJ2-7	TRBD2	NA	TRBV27	TGTGCCAGCAGTACCCAGGGCGTGAGCGGGAGTAATGACGAGCAGTACTTC	CASSTQGVSGSNDEQYF
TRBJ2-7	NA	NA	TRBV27	TGTGCCAGCAGAGCCTATAGCGGCCCCTACGAGCAGTACTTC	CASRAYSGPYEQYF
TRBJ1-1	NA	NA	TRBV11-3	TGTGCCAGCAGCGGTGGAGGCCTGAACACTGAAGCTTTCTTT	CASSGGGLNTEAFF
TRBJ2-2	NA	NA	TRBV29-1	TGCAGCGTTCTCACAACGAACACCGGGGAGCTGTTTTTT	CSVLTTNTGELFF
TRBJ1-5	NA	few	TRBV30	TGTGCCTGGAGTGAGGGGGTCCATCAGCCCCAGCATTTT	CAWSEGVHQPQHF
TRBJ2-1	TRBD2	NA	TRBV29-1	TGCAGCGTCCTCCCTAGCGGGGCCTACAATGAGCAGTTCTTC	CSVLPSGAYNEQFF
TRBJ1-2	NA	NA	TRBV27	TGTGCCAGCAGTTTATCCGCTAACTATGGCTACACCTTC	CASSLSANYGYTF
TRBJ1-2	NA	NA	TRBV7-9	TGTGCCAGCAGCTTTGATCCCCAGGGGAACTATGGCTACACCTTC	CASSFDPQGNYGYTF